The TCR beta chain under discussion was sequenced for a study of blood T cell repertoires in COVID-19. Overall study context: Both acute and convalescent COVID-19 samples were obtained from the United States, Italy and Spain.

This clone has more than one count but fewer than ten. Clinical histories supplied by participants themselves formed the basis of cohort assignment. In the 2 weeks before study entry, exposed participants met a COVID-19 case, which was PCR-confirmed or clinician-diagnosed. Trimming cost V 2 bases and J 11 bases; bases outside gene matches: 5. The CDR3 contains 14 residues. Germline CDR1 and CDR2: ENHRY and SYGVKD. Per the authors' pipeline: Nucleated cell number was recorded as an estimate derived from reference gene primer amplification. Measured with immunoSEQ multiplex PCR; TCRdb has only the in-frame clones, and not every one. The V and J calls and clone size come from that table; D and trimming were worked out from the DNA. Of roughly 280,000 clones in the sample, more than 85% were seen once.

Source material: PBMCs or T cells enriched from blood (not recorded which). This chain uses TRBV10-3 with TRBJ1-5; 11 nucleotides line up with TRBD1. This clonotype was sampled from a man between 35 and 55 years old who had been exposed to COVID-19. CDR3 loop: CAISEGQGAGSQHF. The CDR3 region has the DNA TGTGCCATCAGTGAGGGACAGGGGGCAGGGTCCCAGCATTTT.